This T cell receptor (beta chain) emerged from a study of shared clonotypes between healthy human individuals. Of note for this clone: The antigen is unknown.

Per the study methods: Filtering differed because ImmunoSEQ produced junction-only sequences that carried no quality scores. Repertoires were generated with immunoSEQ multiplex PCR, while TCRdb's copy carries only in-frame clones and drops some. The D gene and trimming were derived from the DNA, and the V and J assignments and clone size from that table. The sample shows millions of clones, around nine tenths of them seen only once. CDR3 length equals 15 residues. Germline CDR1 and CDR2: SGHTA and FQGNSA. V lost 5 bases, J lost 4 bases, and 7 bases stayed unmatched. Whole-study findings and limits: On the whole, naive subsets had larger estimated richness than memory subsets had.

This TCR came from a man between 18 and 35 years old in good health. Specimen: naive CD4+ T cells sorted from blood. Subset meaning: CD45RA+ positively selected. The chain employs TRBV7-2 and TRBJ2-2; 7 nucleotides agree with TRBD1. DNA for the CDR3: TGTGCCAGCAGCCCCAGGGGGTGGGGCACCGGGGAGCTGTTTTTT. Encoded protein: CASSPRGWGTGELFF.